The rows below give T cell receptor beta chains drawn from one sample of a study of blood T cell repertoires in COVID-19. Libraries were prepared by immunoSEQ multiplex PCR; TCRdb keeps only in-frame clonotypes and omits some of them. The table has 200,000 to 300,000 clones, 80% to 90% seen once. Sequenced input: PBMCs or T cells enriched from blood (not recorded which). Receptor source: a woman aged 30 to 39 who had recovered from COVID-19. CDR3s include the opening cysteine and the closing phenylalanine or tryptophan. D genes are given only for firm matches. Some rows have no size entry. The others give once, few or many, or a class for an expanded clone.

d_gene	abundance	v_gene	j_gene	CDR3nt	CDR3aa
-	-	TRBV15	TRBJ2-7	TGTGCCACCAGCGCAGGGCGAACCTACGAGCAGTACTTC	CATSAGRTYEQYF
-	-	TRBV5-6	TRBJ1-6	TGTGCCAGCTACCAAGAACAGGGCACCTATAATTCACCCCTCCACTTT	CASYQEQGTYNSPLHF
-	-	TRBV5-4	TRBJ1-1	TGTGCCAGCAGCTTGCGACGGCGGGGGGCCGGCACTGAAGCTTTCTTT	CASSLRRRGAGTEAFF
TRBD2	once	TRBV23-1	TRBJ2-1	TGCGCCAGCAGTCACCGGGAGGGTTGCAATGAGCAGTTCTTC	CASSHREGCNEQFF
TRBD2	-	TRBV3-1/TRBV3-2	TRBJ2-2	TGTGCCAGCAGCCAAGATCCGGTTAGCGGGAGGACCGGGGAGCTGTTTTTT	CASSQDPVSGRTGELFF
-	-	TRBV28	TRBJ1-5	TGTGCCAGCAGTTTCCCTTTTACAGGGAATCAGCCCCAGCATTTT	CASSFPFTGNQPQHF
TRBD1	-	TRBV7-8	TRBJ1-2	TGTGCCAGCAGCCTAGACAGGGCCTATGGCTACACCTTC	CASSLDRAYGYTF
TRBD2	-	TRBV7-2	TRBJ2-7	TGTGCCAGCAGCTTGAGCGGGAGTTCTTCCTACGAGCAGTACTTC	CASSLSGSSSYEQYF
TRBD2	-	TRBV5-1	TRBJ2-1	TGCGCCAGCAGCCTTGGGCGTTTAGCGGGAGGGTTGAGCTCCTACAATGAGCAGTTCTTC	CASSLGRLAGGLSSYNEQFF
-	-	TRBV11-2	TRBJ1-1	TGTGCCAGCAGCCCGTCGAGAGGAGCTTTCTTT	CASSPSRGAFF
TRBD2	-	TRBV5-1	TRBJ2-1	TGCGCCAGCAGCTTGGTTCTAGCGGGAGTAAGGGTCTTC	CASSLVLAGVRVF
TRBD2	-	TRBV27	TRBJ2-1	TGTGCCAGCAGTTTATCGGCTAGCGGGAGAAGGGGGCAGTTCTTC	CASSLSASGRRGQFF
TRBD1	once	TRBV4-2	TRBJ1-2	TGTGCCAGCAGCCAATCGGACAGGGATAATGGCTACACCTTC	CASSQSDRDNGYTF
-	-	TRBV19	TRBJ2-1	TGTGCCAGTAGTGCCAGCGCGAAGGTTGTCTACAATGAGCAGTTCTTC	CASSASAKVVYNEQFF
TRBD1	-	TRBV5-4	TRBJ2-7	TGTGCCAGCAGCTTGTACAACCCAGGGGGTACCTACGAGCAGTACTTC	CASSLYNPGGTYEQYF
TRBD2	-	TRBV28	TRBJ2-1	TGTGCCAGCAGAATAGCGGGAGCCGCCTACAATGAGCAGTTCTTC	CASRIAGAAYNEQFF
-	few	TRBV7-2	TRBJ2-2	TGTGCCAGCAGCTTAAGTCGTTCAGGGGTGACCGGGGAGCTGTTTTTT	CASSLSRSGVTGELFF
-	-	TRBV18	TRBJ1-1	TGTGCCAGCTCACCTAACCCAGGGGACACTGAAGCTTTCTTT	CASSPNPGDTEAFF
-	once	TRBV30	TRBJ1-3	TGTGCCTGGAGTAGGCAGGGAATCTCCTCTGGAAACACCATATATTTT	CAWSRQGISSGNTIYF
-	-	TRBV4-3	TRBJ2-7	TGCGCCAGCAGCCACGACAGTAGCTCCTACGAGCAGTACTTC	CASSHDSSSYEQYF
TRBD1	-	TRBV9	TRBJ1-3	TGTGCCAGCAGCGTACAGGGGGCTGATGGAAACACCATATATTTT	CASSVQGADGNTIYF
TRBD1	-	TRBV3-1/TRBV3-2	TRBJ2-7	TGTGCCAGCAGCCGGGGGACAGCCTGGAAGGAGCAGTACTTC	CASSRGTAWKEQYF
TRBD1	-	TRBV6-6	TRBJ1-2	TGTGCCAGCAGCTCAATAGCCGCACTCATCCGGGACAGGGGAGATATAGTGGGCTACACCTTC	CASSSIAALIRDRGDIVGYTF
-	-	TRBV7-2	TRBJ2-2	TGTGCCAGCAGCCGTTATGAGGGATACACCGGGGAGCTGTTTTTT	CASSRYEGYTGELFF
-	-	TRBV7-2	TRBJ2-2	TGTGCCAGCAGCTTAGGTCACAGTAAGACGAACACCGGGGAGCTGTTTTTT	CASSLGHSKTNTGELFF
-	-	TRBV20-1	TRBJ1-6	TGCAGTGCTAGTGGTCAATATAATTCACCCCTCCACTTT	CSASGQYNSPLHF
TRBD2	-	TRBV28	TRBJ2-7	TGTGCCAGCAGTTTTTACGGGAGGAATTACGAGCAGTACTTC	CASSFYGRNYEQYF
-	-	TRBV3-1/TRBV3-2	TRBJ1-2	TGTGCCAGCAGCGTCTCGGGACACCACCTTTCCTATGGCTACACCTTC	CASSVSGHHLSYGYTF
-	-	TRBV7-2	TRBJ1-5	TGTGCCAGCAGCTCAGGGTTGGAACAGCCCCAGCATTTT	CASSSGLEQPQHF
-	few	TRBV2	TRBJ2-2	TGTGCCAGCAGTTTCTCCGGGACAACCGGGGAGCTGTTTTTT	CASSFSGTTGELFF
TRBD1	-	TRBV9	TRBJ2-1	TGTGCCAGCAGCGCGGGACAGCCCTACAATGAGCAGTTCTTC	CASSAGQPYNEQFF
TRBD1	-	TRBV19	TRBJ2-7	TGTGCCAGTAGTCCCGGGACAGGGGCTTACGAGCAGTACTTC	CASSPGTGAYEQYF
-	-	TRBV12-3/TRBV12-4	TRBJ1-2	TGTGCCAGCACTACGGGCAGGGGCTATGGCTACACCTTC	CASTTGRGYGYTF
TRBD1	once	TRBV14	TRBJ2-3	TGTGCCAGCAGCCCGGGGACAGGGTATTCGGATACGCAGTATTTT	CASSPGTGYSDTQYF
-	-	TRBV27	TRBJ2-3	TGTGCCAGCAGTTTATACAGCGGTCGCACAGATACGCAGTATTTT	CASSLYSGRTDTQYF
-	-	TRBV19	TRBJ1-2	TGTGCCAGTAGTGTTCAGGGTACTGGTGGCTACACCTTC	CASSVQGTGGYTF
TRBD2	-	TRBV20-1	TRBJ2-1	TGCAGTGCTAGTCAACTAGAAGCGGGAGTGAGATTGAATGAGCAGTTCTTC	CSASQLEAGVRLNEQFF
-	-	TRBV20-1	TRBJ1-1	TGCAGTGCTAATGAGCCCAATGGGAATTCGGGGGCTGAAGCTTTCTTT	CSANEPNGNSGAEAFF
-	few	TRBV28	TRBJ1-4	TGTGCCAGCAGCCCCGTCGGACAGCTAGATAATGAAAAACTGTTTTTT	CASSPVGQLDNEKLFF
-	-	TRBV3-1/TRBV3-2	TRBJ1-1	TGTGCCAGCAGCCAAGTGGCGGTTAAAACTGAAGCTTTCTTT	CASSQVAVKTEAFF
-	medium-sized	TRBV7-9	TRBJ2-7	TGTGCCAGCAGCTTAGGACAGGCCCGCTACGAGCAGTACTTC	CASSLGQARYEQYF
-	-	TRBV2	TRBJ1-2	TGTGCCAGCAGTGGATTAGCGGGGGCCGTTAACTATGGCTACACCTTC	CASSGLAGAVNYGYTF
TRBD2	once	TRBV7-7	TRBJ2-7	TGTGCTAGCAGCCCGTCTCTAGCGGGAGCTATTTACGAGCAGTACTTC	CASSPSLAGAIYEQYF